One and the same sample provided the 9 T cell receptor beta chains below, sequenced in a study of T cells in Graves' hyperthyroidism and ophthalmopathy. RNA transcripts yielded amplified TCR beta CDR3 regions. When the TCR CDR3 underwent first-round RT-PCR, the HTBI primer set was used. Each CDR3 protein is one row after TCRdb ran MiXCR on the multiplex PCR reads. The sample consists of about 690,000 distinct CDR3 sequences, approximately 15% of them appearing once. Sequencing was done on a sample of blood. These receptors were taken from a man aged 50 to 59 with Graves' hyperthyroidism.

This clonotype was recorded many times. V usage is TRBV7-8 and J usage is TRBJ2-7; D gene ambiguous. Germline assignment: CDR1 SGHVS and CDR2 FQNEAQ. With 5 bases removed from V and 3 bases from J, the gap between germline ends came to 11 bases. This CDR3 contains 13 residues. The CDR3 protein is CASSPTADYEQYF. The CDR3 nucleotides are TGTGCCAGCAGCCCTACGGCTGACTACGAGCAGTACTTC.

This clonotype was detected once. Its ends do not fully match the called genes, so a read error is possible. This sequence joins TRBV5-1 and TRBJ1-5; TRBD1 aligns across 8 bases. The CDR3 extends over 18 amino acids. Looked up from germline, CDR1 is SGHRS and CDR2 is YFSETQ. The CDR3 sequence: CASSLQRRTGLSNQPQHF. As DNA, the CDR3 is TGTGCCAGCAGCTTGCAAAGAAGGACAGGGTTGAGCAATCAGCCCCAGCATTTT.

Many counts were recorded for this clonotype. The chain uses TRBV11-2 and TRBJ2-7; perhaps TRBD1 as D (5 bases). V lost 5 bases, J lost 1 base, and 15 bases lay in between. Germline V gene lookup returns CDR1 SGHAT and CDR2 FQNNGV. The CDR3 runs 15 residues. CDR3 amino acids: CASSTSRTRSYEQYF. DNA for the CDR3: TGTGCCAGCAGCACGAGTAGGACACGATCCTACGAGCAGTACTTC.

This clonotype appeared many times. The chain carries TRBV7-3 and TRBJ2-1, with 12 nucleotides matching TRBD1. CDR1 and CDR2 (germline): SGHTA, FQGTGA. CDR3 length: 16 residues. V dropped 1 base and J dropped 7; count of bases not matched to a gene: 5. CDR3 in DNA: TGTGCCAGCAGCTTAATGGGACAGGGGGCGAAAAATGAGCAGTTCTTC. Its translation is CASSLMGQGAKNEQFF.

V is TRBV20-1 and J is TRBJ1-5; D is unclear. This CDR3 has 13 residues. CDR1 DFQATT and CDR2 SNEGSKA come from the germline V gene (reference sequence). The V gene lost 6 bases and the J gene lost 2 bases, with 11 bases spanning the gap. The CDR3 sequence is CSANKGGNQPQHF. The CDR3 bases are TGCAGTGCAAACAAAGGAGGCAATCAGCCCCAGCATTTT.

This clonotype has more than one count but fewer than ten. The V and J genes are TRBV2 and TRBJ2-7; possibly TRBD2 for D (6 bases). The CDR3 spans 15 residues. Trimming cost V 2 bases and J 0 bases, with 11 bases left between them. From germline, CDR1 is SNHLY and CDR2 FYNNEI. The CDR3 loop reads CASSEKEGFSYEQYF. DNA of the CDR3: TGTGCCAGCAGTGAAAAGGAGGGGTTCTCCTACGAGCAGTACTTC.

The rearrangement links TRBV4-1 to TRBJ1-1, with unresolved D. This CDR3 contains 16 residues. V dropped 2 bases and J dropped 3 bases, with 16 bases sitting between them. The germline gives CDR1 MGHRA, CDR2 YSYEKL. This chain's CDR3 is CASSQRDPSSDTEAFF. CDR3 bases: TGCGCCAGCAGCCAACGAGATCCCTCCTCGGACACTGAAGCTTTCTTT.

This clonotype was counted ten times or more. The CDR3 reads CASGLENTEAFF. In nucleotides, the CDR3 is TGTGCTAGTGGCCTGGAGAACACTGAAGCTTTCTTT. The chain carries TRBV12-5 and TRBJ1-1; no definite D call. This CDR3 has 12 residues. Between the trimmed V and J ends, which lost 6 bases and 1 base, there was a span of 6 bases. CDR1 is LGHNT and CDR2 is FRNRAP in the germline V gene.

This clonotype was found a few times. In nucleotides, the CDR3 is TGTGCCATCCTATATCGCGGGCCTGGTGGCTACACCTTC. Translating it yields CAILYRGPGGYTF. V is TRBV12-3 or TRBV12-4 and J is TRBJ1-2; D gene uncertain. The CDR3 has 13 residues. Trimming left V 10 bases short and J 7 bases short, with 19 bases between.